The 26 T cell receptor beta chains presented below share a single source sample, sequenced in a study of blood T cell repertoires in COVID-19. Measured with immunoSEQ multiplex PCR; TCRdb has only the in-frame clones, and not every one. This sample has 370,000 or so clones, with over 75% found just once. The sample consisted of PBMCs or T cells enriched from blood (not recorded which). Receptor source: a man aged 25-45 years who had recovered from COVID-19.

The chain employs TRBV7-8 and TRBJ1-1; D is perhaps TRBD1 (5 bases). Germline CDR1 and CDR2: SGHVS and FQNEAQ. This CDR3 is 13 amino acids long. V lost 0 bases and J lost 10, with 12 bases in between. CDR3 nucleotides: TGTGCCAGCAGCTTAGCTGGGGCGAGAGGAGCTTTCTTT. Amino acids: CASSLAGARGAFF.

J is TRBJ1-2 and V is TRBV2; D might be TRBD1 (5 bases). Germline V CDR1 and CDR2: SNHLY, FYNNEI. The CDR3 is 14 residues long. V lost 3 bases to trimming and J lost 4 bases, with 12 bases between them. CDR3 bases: TGTGCCAGCAGTGAGCGGGGCTTGGGCTATGGCTACACCTTC. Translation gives CASSERGLGYGYTF.

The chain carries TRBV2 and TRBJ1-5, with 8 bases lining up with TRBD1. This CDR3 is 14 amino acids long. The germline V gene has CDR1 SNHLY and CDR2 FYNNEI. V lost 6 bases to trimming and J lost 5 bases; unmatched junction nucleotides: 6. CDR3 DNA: TGTGCCAGCAGACACGACAGGGGAGATCAGCCCCAGCATTTT. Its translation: CASRHDRGDQPQHF.

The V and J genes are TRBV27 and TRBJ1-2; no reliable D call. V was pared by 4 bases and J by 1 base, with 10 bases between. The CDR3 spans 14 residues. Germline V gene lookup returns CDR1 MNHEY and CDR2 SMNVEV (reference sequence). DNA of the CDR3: TGTGCCAGCAGTTCACCGACAAGTAACTATGGCTACACCTTC. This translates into CASSSPTSNYGYTF.

Here the CDR3 reads CSVEEGGGGTEAFF. The DNA for the CDR3 is TGCAGCGTTGAAGAGGGAGGGGGGGGCACTGAAGCTTTCTTT. This chain uses TRBV29-1 with TRBJ1-1; weak D call: TRBD1 (6 bases). The CDR3 loop spans 14 amino acids. From germline, CDR1 is SQVTM and CDR2 ANQGSEA. The V end lost 0 bases, the J end lost 4 bases, and 12 bases lay between the germline ends.

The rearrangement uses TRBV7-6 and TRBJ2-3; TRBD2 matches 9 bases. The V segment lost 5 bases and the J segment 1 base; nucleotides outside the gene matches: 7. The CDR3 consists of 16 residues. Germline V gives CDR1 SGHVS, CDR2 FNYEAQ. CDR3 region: CASSPTSGERTDTQYF. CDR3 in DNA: TGTGCCAGCAGCCCGACTAGCGGTGAACGCACAGATACGCAGTATTTT.

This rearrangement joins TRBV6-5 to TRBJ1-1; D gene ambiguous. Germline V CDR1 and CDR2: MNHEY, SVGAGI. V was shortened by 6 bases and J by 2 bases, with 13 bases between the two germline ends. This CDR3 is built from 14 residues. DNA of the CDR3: TGTGCCAGCAGAATGGACTCCCGAAACACTGAAGCTTTCTTT. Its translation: CASRMDSRNTEAFF.

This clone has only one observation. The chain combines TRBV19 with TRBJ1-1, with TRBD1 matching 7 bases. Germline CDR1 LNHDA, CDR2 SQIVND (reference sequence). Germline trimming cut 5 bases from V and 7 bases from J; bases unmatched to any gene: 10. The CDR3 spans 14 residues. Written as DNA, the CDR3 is TGTGCCAGTAGTCGTGACAGGGAACGCGATGAAGCTTTCTTT. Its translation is CASSRDRERDEAFF.

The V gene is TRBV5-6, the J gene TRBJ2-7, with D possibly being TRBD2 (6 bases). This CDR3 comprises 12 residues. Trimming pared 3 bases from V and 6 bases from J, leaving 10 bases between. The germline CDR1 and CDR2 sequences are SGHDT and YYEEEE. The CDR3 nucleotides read TGTGCCAGCAGCTCGGGACTTCGCGAGCAGTACTTC. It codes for CASSSGLREQYF.

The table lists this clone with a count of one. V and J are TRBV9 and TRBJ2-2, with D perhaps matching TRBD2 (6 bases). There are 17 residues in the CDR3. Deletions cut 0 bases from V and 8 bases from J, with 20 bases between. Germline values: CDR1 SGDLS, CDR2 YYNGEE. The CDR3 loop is CASSVDVPGYAGGELFF. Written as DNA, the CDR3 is TGTGCCAGCAGCGTAGATGTGCCGGGCTACGCGGGAGGGGAGCTGTTTTTT. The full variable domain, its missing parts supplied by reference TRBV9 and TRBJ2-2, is DSGVTQTPKHLITATGQRVTLRCSPRSGDLSVYWYQQSLDQGLQFLIQYYNGEERAKGNILERFSAQQFPDLHSELNLSSLELGDSALYFCASSVDVPGYAGGELFFGEGSRLTVL.

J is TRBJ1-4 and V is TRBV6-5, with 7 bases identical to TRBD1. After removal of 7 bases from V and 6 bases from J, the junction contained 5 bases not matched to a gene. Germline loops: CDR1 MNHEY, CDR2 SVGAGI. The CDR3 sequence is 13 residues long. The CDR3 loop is CASKRGRDEKLFF. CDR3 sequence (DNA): TGTGCCAGCAAAAGGGGGCGTGATGAAAAACTGTTTTTT.

CDR3 sequence (DNA): TGTGCCAGCAGGCTTACAGGTACTGAAGCTTTCTTT. This codes for CASRLTGTEAFF. The chain uses TRBV2 and TRBJ1-1, with a possible D match to TRBD1 (5 bases). The V gene lost 6 bases and the J gene lost 5 bases, with 10 bases spanning the gap. Germline CDR1 reads SNHLY; CDR2 reads FYNNEI. This CDR3 has 12 amino acids.

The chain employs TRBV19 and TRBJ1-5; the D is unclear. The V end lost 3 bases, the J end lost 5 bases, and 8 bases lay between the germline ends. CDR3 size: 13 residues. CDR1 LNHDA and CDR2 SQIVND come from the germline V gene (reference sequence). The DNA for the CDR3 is TGTGCCAGTAGTATGTGGGAGTATCAGCCCCAGCATTTT. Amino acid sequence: CASSMWEYQPQHF.

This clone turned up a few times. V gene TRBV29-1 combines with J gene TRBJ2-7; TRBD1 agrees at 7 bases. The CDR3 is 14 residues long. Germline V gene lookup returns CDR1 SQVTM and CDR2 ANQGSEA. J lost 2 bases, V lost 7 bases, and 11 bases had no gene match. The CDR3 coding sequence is TGCAGCGCCATGGACAGGCCAGGGCCCTACGAGCAGTACTTC. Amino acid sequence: CSAMDRPGPYEQYF.

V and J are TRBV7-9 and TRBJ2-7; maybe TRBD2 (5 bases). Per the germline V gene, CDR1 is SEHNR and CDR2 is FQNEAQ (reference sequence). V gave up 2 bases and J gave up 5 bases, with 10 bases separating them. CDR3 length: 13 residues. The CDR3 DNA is TGTGCCAGCAGCTTAATGGGAGTGAACGAGCAGTACTTC. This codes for CASSLMGVNEQYF.

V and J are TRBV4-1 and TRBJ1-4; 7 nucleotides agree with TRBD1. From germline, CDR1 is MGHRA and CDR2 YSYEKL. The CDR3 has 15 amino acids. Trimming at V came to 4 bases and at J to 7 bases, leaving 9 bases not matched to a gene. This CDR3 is CASSPDRVRSEKLFF. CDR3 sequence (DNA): TGCGCCAGCAGCCCTGACAGGGTGCGGTCTGAAAAACTGTTTTTT.

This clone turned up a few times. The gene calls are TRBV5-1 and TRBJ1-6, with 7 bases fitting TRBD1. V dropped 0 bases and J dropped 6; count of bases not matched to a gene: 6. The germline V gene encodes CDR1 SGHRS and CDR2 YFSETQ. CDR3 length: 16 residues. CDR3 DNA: TGCGCCAGCAGCTTGGAACCGGGACAGACTAATTCACCCCTCCACTTT. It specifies CASSLEPGQTNSPLHF.

The CDR3 here is CASSPTREANEKLFF. CDR3 coding DNA: TGTGCCAGCTCACCAACCAGGGAGGCTAATGAAAAACTGTTTTTT. V is TRBV18 and J is TRBJ1-4; a weak D match, TRBD1 (5 bases). The V end was cut by 2 bases, the J end by 3 bases, with 10 bases between. The CDR3 length is 15 residues. Germline CDR1 reads KGHSH; CDR2 reads LQKENI.

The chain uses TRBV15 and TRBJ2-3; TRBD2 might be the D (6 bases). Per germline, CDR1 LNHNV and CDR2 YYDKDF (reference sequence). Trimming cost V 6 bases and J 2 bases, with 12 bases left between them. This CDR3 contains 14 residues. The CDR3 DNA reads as TGTGCCACCAGAGTGGACTACCCCACAGATACGCAGTATTTT. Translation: CATRVDYPTDTQYF. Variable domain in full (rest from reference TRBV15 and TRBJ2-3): DAMVIQNPRYQVTQFGKPVTLSCSQTLNHNVMYWYQQKSSQAPKLLFHYYDKDFNNEADTPDNFQSRRPNTSFCFLDIRSPGLGDTAMYLCATRVDYPTDTQYFGPGTRLTVL.

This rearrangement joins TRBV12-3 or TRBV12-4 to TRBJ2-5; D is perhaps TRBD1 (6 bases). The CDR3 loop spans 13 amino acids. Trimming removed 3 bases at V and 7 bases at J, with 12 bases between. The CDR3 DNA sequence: TGTGCCAGCAGTTTCCAACAGGGCGGGACCCAGTACTTC. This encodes CASSFQQGGTQYF.

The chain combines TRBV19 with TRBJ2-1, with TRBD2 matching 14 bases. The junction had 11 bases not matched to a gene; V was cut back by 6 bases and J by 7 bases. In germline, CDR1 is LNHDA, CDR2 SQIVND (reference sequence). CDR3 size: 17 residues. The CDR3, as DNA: TGTGCCAGTAGCCGGACTAGCGGGGGGACTACGGGGAATGAGCAGTTCTTC. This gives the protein CASSRTSGGTTGNEQFF.

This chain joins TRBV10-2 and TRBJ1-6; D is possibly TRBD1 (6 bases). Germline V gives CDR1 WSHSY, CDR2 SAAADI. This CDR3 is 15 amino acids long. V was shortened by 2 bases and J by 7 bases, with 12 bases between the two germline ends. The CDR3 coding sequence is TGCGCCAGCAGTGAGGCGGACAGAGAAAATTCACCCCTCCACTTT. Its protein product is CASSEADRENSPLHF.

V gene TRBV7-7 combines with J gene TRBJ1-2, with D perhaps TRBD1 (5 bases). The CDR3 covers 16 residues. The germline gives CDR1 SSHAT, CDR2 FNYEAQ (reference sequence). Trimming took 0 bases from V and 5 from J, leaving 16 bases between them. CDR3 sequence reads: CASSLALPGTGYGYTF. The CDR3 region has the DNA TGTGCCAGCAGCTTAGCGCTCCCAGGGACTGGGTATGGCTACACCTTC. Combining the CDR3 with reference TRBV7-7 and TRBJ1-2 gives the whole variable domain GAGVSQSPRYKVTKRGQDVTLRCDPISSHATLYWYQQALGQGPEFLTYFNYEAQPDKSGLPSDRFSAERPEGSISTLTIQRTEQRDSAMYRCASSLALPGTGYGYTFGSGTRLTVV.

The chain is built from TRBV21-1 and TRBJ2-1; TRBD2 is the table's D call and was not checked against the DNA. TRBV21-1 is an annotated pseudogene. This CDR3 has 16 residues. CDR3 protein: CASSKEKRGATNEQFF. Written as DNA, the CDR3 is TGTGCCAGCAGCAAAGAAAAGCGGGGGGCCACCAATGAGCAGTTCTTC.

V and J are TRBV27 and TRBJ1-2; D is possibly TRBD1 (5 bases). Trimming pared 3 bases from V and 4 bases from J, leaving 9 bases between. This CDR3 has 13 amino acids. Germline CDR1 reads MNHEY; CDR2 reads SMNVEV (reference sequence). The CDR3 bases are TGTGCCAGCAGTTTCACAGGCCCCTATGGCTACACCTTC. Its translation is CASSFTGPYGYTF.

The CDR3 is CASSLARQGTGANVLTF. The CDR3, as DNA: TGTGCCAGCAGCTTAGCTCGACAGGGGACCGGGGCCAACGTCCTGACTTTC. The chain employs TRBV7-8 and TRBJ2-6, with TRBD1 identical over 8 bases. Unmatched junction bases numbered 5, after V lost 0 bases and J lost 4 bases. The CDR3 spans 17 residues. Germline assignment: CDR1 SGHVS and CDR2 FQNEAQ.